These T cell receptor beta chains were read from a single sample in a study of beta chain features in type 1 diabetes. TCRdb's copy holds only in-frame clones and misses some; the assay was immunoSEQ multiplex PCR. The data contain 640,000 or so clones, about 14% of them singletons. Sequencing was carried out using naive CD4+ T cells from blood. All receptors come from a man between 18 and 29 years old with type 1 diabetes. The CDR3 runs from the conserved cysteine through the conserved F or W. A D gene is named only where the DNA matches it firmly. Rows give clone size only sometimes, using once, few, many, or a class for an expanded clone.

clone_size	v_call	j_call	d_call	cdr3_nt	cdr3_aa
-	TRBV29-1	TRBJ2-7	-	TGCAGCGTTGGCCGGGATTTTCGCTCTTACGAGCAGTACTTC	CSVGRDFRSYEQYF
-	TRBV7-9	TRBJ1-1	-	TGTGCCAGCAGTCCTTTCGGTGAACTTATGAACACTGAAGCTTTCTTT	CASSPFGELMNTEAFF
few	TRBV28	TRBJ1-2	-	TGTGCCAGCAGTTCTCCCGATGGGACGGATAGTGGCTACACCTTC	CASSSPDGTDSGYTF
few	TRBV29-1	TRBJ2-1	-	TGCAGCGTTGACTTAAGCCAGGATGAGCAGTTCTTC	CSVDLSQDEQFF
-	TRBV4-1	TRBJ2-2	TRBD1	TGCGCCAGCAGCCAGAAGGACAGGGACACCGGGGAGCTGTTTTTT	CASSQKDRDTGELFF
-	TRBV6-1	TRBJ2-7	TRBD2	TGTGCCAGCAACCAACTAGCGGGAGGGGAATACGAGCAGTACTTC	CASNQLAGGEYEQYF
-	TRBV19	TRBJ2-3	TRBD1	TGTGCCAGTAGGGACAGGTCTCACACAGATACGCAGTATTTT	CASRDRSHTDTQYF
-	TRBV27	TRBJ2-2	TRBD1	TGTGCCAGCAGATTCCAACAGGGGGCTAGCGGGGAGCTGTTTTTT	CASRFQQGASGELFF
-	TRBV7-9	TRBJ2-3	-	TGTGCCAGCAGCCCAGCGTACACAGATACGCAGTATTTT	CASSPAYTDTQYF
few	TRBV7-2	TRBJ2-3	TRBD2	TGTGCCAGCAGCTTACGGGGGGGCATAGATACGCAGTATTTT	CASSLRGGIDTQYF
-	TRBV25-1	TRBJ1-4	-	TGTGCCAGCACTCCGGACCCCCCAGTAGAAAAACTGTTTTTT	CASTPDPPVEKLFF
few	TRBV27	TRBJ2-1	TRBD2	TGTGCCAGCAGTTTGTCAAGCGGGAGTGGCAATGAGCAGTTCTTC	CASSLSSGSGNEQFF
-	TRBV6-5	TRBJ2-1	-	TGTGCCAGCAGTCCCAGGGTCTCGGGAAACAATGAGCAGTTCTTC	CASSPRVSGNNEQFF
few	TRBV18	TRBJ1-1	TRBD1	TGTGCCAGCTCACCCGGGACAGGGACCAACACTGAAGCTTTCTTT	CASSPGTGTNTEAFF
few	TRBV4-3	TRBJ2-3	TRBD2	TGCGCCAGCAGCCAGGGGCCTTTCGGGACTAGCGGGGCCACAGATACGCAGTATTTT	CASSQGPFGTSGATDTQYF
few	TRBV7-2	TRBJ2-7	-	TGTGCCAGCAGCTTCACCGGGACCACCTACGAGCAGTACTTC	CASSFTGTTYEQYF
-	TRBV7-9	TRBJ2-2	-	TGTGCCAGCAGCTTATTGAACACCGGGGAGCTGTTTTTT	CASSLLNTGELFF
few	TRBV19	TRBJ2-5	-	TGTGCCAGTAGTATACCGCAGGGGCCAGAGACCCAGTACTTC	CASSIPQGPETQYF
-	TRBV29-1	TRBJ1-3	-	TGCAGCGTTATCCCAGAACAGGTCACTGGAAACACCATATATTTT	CSVIPEQVTGNTIYF
-	TRBV5-4	TRBJ1-1	-	TGTGCCAGCAGCTTGGAAGCTAACACTGAAGCTTTCTTT	CASSLEANTEAFF
-	TRBV18	TRBJ2-7	-	TGTGCCAGCTCACCCGCGGCGGACGGCTCCTACGAGCAGTACTTC	CASSPAADGSYEQYF
-	TRBV28	TRBJ2-3	TRBD1	TGTGCCAGCAGTTCGGGACAGGGACCAGATACGCAGTATTTT	CASSSGQGPDTQYF
few	TRBV27	TRBJ1-2	-	TGTGCCAGCAGTTTAGAGGGGGGCTATGGCTACACCTTC	CASSLEGGYGYTF
-	TRBV6-5	TRBJ1-1	-	TGTGCCAGCAGTTCGTCACAGGGTTTAGGCACTGAAGCTTTCTTT	CASSSSQGLGTEAFF
few	TRBV5-1	TRBJ2-5	-	TGCGCCAGCAGCTTGGTTTGGCCCCAGGAGACCCAGTACTTC	CASSLVWPQETQYF
few	TRBV28	TRBJ1-3	-	TGTGCCAGCAGTTTACAGGTCCCTGGAAACACCATATATTTT	CASSLQVPGNTIYF
-	TRBV15	TRBJ1-2	TRBD1	TGTGCCACCAGCAGAGGGGACAGAAACTATGGCTACACCTTC	CATSRGDRNYGYTF
few	TRBV5-1	TRBJ2-1	-	TGCGCCAGCAGCGCTCCAGGGAGGAGCTCCTACAATGAGCAGTTCTTC	CASSAPGRSSYNEQFF
few	TRBV5-4	TRBJ2-3	TRBD2	TGTGCCAGCAGCTTGATGACTAGCGGTTACACAGATACGCAGTATTTT	CASSLMTSGYTDTQYF
few	TRBV28	TRBJ1-2	-	TGTGCCAGCAGACCCGACACGGTTATACGTGGCTACACCTTC	CASRPDTVIRGYTF
-	TRBV5-4	TRBJ2-3	TRBD2	TGTGCCAGCAGACCCAGGGACTACACAGATACGCAGTATTTT	CASRPRDYTDTQYF
-	TRBV5-1	TRBJ1-4	-	TGCGCCAGCAGCTTGAGGCAGGGTTCGAGTGAAAAACTGTTTTTT	CASSLRQGSSEKLFF
-	TRBV10-3	TRBJ2-3	-	TGTGCCATCAGTGAACGAATCACGCAGTATTTT	CAISERITQYF
few	TRBV7-2	TRBJ2-7	-	TGTGCCAGCAGCCCCCCTTTATTCGTCAGAAGGCAGTACTTC	CASSPPLFVRRQYF
-	TRBV7-7	TRBJ2-5	TRBD1	TGTGCTAGCAGCTTAGTCGGACAGGGAGGAGAGACCCAGTACTTC	CASSLVGQGGETQYF
-	TRBV19	TRBJ2-1	TRBD2	TGTGCCAGTACTCTATTGGGACTAGCGGGTGTAACCTCCTACAATGAGCAGTTCTTC	CASTLLGLAGVTSYNEQFF
-	TRBV27	TRBJ1-2	-	TGTGCCAGCAGTTTAAGCCCCAGAAACTATGGCTACACCTTC	CASSLSPRNYGYTF
-	TRBV19	TRBJ2-1	-	TGTGCCAGTAGTATTGGCAGGGACTACAATGAGCAGTTCTTC	CASSIGRDYNEQFF
few	TRBV5-1	TRBJ1-2	TRBD1	TGCGCCAGCAGCTTGGCCGACAGGGGCCTTAATGGCTACACCTTC	CASSLADRGLNGYTF
few	TRBV4-2	TRBJ1-5	-	TGTGCCAGCAGCCAAGATGAGGGAAATCAGCCCCAGCATTTT	CASSQDEGNQPQHF
few	TRBV29-1	TRBJ2-1	-	TGCAGCGTTGCACTTGGACAGCAGTACAATGAGCAGTTCTTC	CSVALGQQYNEQFF
-	TRBV7-9	TRBJ2-4	-	TGTGCCAGCAGCTTAGCAGGAGTTGAGTACATTCAGTACTTC	CASSLAGVEYIQYF